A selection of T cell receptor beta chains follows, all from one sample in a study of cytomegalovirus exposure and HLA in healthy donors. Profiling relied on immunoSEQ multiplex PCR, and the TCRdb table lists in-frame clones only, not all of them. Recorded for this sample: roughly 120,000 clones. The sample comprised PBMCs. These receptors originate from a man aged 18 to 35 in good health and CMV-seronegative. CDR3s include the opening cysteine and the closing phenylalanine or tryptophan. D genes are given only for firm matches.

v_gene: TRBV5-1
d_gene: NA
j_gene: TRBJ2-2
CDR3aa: CASSPPQGHGAGELFF
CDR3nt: TGCGCCAGCAGCCCACCCCAGGGGCACGGGGCCGGGGAGCTGTTTTTT

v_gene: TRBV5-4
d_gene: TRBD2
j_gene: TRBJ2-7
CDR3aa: CASSGGGGITYEQYF
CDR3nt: TGTGCCAGCAGCGGGGGGGGAGGGATTACCTACGAGCAGTACTTC

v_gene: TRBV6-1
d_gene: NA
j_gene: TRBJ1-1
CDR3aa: CAAERGSTLSGFF
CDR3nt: TGTGCCGCTGAAAGGGGCAGTACACTGTCTGGTTTCTTT

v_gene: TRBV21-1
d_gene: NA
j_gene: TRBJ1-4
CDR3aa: CASSNPGVSLKDEKLFF
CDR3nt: TGTGCCAGCAGCAATCCAGGGGTCAGCCTTAAGGATGAAAAACTGTTTTTT

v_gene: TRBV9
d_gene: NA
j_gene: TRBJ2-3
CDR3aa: CASSVEAGTDTQYF
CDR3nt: TGTGCCAGCAGCGTAGAGGCGGGAACGGATACGCAGTATTTT

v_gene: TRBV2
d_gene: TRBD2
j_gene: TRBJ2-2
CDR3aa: CASSEALPPASGRIGELFF
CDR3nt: TGTGCCAGCAGTGAAGCGCTTCCCCCAGCTAGCGGGAGGATCGGGGAGCTGTTTTTT

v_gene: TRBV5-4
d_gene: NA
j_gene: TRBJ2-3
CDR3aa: CASSSGSTDTQYF
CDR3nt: TGTGCCAGCAGCTCCGGGAGCACAGATACGCAGTATTTT

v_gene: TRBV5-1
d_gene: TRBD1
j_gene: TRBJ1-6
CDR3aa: CASSSNVRQGLHF
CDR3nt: TGCGCCAGCAGCTCGAACGTCCGACAGGGGCTCCACTTT

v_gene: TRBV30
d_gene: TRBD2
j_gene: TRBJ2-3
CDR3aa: CAWSTAGDADTQYF
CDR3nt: TGTGCCTGGAGTACAGCGGGAGACGCAGATACGCAGTATTTT

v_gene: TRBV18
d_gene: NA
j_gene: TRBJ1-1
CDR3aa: CASSPPKLRGLNTEAFF
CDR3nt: TGTGCCAGCTCACCACCGAAATTGCGAGGGCTGAACACTGAAGCTTTCTTT

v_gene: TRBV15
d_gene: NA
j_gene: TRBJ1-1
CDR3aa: CATSRERTITEAFF
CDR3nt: TGTGCCACCAGCAGGGAGAGAACCATCACTGAAGCTTTCTTT

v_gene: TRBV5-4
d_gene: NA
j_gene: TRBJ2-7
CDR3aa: CASSSGLFPYEQYF
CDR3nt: TGTGCCAGCAGCTCAGGACTGTTCCCCTACGAGCAGTACTTC

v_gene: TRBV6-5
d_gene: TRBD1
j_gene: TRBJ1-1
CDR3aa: CASSPPGTGFEAFF
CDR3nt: TGTGCCAGCAGCCCCCCGGGGACAGGGTTTGAAGCTTTCTTT

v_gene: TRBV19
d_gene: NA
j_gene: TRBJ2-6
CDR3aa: CASKTRTVISGANVLTF
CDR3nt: TGTGCCAGTAAGACTCGGACAGTGATCTCTGGGGCCAACGTCCTGACTTTC

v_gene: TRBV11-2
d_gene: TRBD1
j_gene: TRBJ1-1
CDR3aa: CASSQLRDSLNTEAFF
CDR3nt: TGTGCCAGCAGCCAACTGAGGGACAGCCTGAACACTGAAGCTTTCTTT

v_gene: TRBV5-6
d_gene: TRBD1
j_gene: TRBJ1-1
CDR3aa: CASSLAGTGVTEAFF
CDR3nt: TGTGCCAGCAGCTTGGCCGGGACAGGGGTCACTGAAGCTTTCTTT

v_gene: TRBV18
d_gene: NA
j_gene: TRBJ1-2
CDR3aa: CASSSKQDYGYTF
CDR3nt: TGTGCCAGCTCATCCAAACAGGACTATGGCTACACCTTC

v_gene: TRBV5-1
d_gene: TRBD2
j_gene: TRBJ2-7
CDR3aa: CASSSREVAGAYEQYF
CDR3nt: TGCGCCAGCAGCTCCCGCGAGGTAGCGGGGGCCTACGAGCAGTACTTC

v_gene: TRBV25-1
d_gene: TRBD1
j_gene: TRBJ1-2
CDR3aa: CASTHRTGDGYTF
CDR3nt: TGTGCCAGCACGCACCGGACAGGGGATGGCTACACCTTC

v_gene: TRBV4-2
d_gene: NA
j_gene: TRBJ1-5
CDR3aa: CASSQGVGVQPQHF
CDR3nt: TGTGCCAGCAGCCAAGGGGTCGGGGTTCAGCCCCAGCATTTT

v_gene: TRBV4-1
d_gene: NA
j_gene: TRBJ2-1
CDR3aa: CASSQDGGVKDNEQFF
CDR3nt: TGCGCCAGCAGCCAAGATGGAGGGGTAAAGGACAATGAGCAGTTCTTC

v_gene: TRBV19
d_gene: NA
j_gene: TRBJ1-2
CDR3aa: CASLYGYTF
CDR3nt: TGTGCCAGTCTCTATGGCTACACCTTC

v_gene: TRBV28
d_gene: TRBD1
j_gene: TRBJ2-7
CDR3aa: CASRGQAGEQYF
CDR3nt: TGTGCCAGCAGGGGACAGGCGGGCGAGCAGTACTTC

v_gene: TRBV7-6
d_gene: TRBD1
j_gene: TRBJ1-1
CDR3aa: CASSLAIGGGDTEAFF
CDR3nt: TGTGCCAGCAGCTTAGCGATAGGGGGCGGTGACACTGAAGCTTTCTTT

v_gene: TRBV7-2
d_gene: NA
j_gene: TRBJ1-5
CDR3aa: CASSLGPRGNQPQHF
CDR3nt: TGTGCCAGCAGCTTAGGCCCGAGAGGCAATCAGCCCCAGCATTTT

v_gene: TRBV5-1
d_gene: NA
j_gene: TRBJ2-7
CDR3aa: CASSLVAGAGEQYF
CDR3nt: TGCGCCAGCAGCTTGGTTGCGGGGGCAGGGGAGCAGTACTTC

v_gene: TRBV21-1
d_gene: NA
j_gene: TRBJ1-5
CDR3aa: CASSANRGSNQPQHF
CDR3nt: TGTGCCAGCAGCGCTAACAGGGGTAGCAATCAGCCCCAGCATTTT

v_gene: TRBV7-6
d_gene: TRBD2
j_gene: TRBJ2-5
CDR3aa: CASSLEIQRGARRETQYF
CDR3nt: TGTGCCAGCAGCTTAGAAATTCAGCGGGGGGCCCGGAGAGAGACCCAGTACTTC